The 10 T cell receptor beta chains below all came from one sample that was sequenced in a study of shared clonotypes between healthy human individuals. Assay: immunoSEQ multiplex PCR; the TCRdb copy retains only in-frame clones and omits some. The sample lists some 1.1 million clones, approximately 80% occurring once. Sequencing was carried out using memory CD4+ T cells from PBMCs. The subset was: CD45RA-negative fraction. Receptors were obtained from a man younger than 30 in good health. Some clones in this sample may be carry-over from other donors' samples.

V is TRBV2 and J is TRBJ2-3, with D unresolved. V was clipped by 8 bases and J by 4 bases, with 7 bases between them. CDR1 and CDR2 from the germline V gene are SNHLY and FYNNEI. The CDR3 is made up of 11 amino acids. In DNA, the CDR3 is TGTGCCAGCTCTTCCGCAGATACGCAGTATTTT. Residues: CASSSADTQYF.

The genes are TRBV7-3 and TRBJ2-2; TRBD1 matches at 7 bases. Germline lookup yields CDR1 SGHTA and CDR2 FQGTGA. Unmatched junction bases numbered 5, after V lost 7 bases and J lost 3 bases. The CDR3 runs 14 residues. The CDR3 reads CASTPDRDTGELFF. The CDR3 DNA follows: TGTGCCAGCACCCCCGACAGGGACACCGGGGAGCTGTTTTTT.

The V gene is TRBV6-6, the J gene TRBJ1-2; D remains unclear. Germline values: CDR1 MNHNY, CDR2 SVGAGI (reference sequence). This CDR3 contains 15 residues. The V end lost 6 bases, the J end lost 2 bases, and 16 bases lay between the germline ends. The CDR3 DNA is TGTGCCAGCAGGGCCGATGGGGTGTCCAACTATGGCTACACCTTC. This sequence encodes CASRADGVSNYGYTF.

Worth noting for this clone: A far more abundant clone sits one base away, making this likely a read error. Other DNA sequences of this sample code for an identical CDR3. This rearrangement joins TRBV9 to TRBJ1-1; 7 nucleotides line up with TRBD1. Germline assignment: CDR1 SGDLS and CDR2 YYNGEE. V shed 0 bases and J 4 bases; nucleotides not matched to a gene: 3. The CDR3 totals 14 residues. CDR3 DNA sequence: TGTGCCAGCAGCGTAGGTCCAGGGGGCACTGAAGCTTTCTTT. Its translation: CASSVGPGGTEAFF. Full variable domain (remainder filled in from reference TRBV9 and TRBJ1-1): DSGVTQTPKHLITATGQRVTLRCSPRSGDLSVYWYQQSLDQGLQFLIQYYNGEERAKGNILERFSAQQFPDLHSELNLSSLELGDSALYFCASSVGPGGTEAFFGQGTRLTVV.

This clone was seen ten or more times. The J gene is TRBJ1-2, the V gene TRBV7-9; the match to TRBD1 covers 7 bases. CDR3 length: 14 amino acids. J was trimmed by 6 bases and V by 5 bases; bases with no gene match: 9. Germline V CDR1 and CDR2: SEHNR, FQNEAQ (reference sequence). DNA for the CDR3: TGTGCCAGCAGCACCGAGGGGGCGGTCAATGGCTACACCTTC. Its protein product is CASSTEGAVNGYTF.

This rearrangement joins TRBV5-1 to TRBJ2-2; TRBD1 matches 9 bases. Trimming removed 3 bases from V and 6 bases from J; junction bases left unmatched: 6. The CDR3 spans 15 residues. Per the germline V gene, CDR1 is SGHRS and CDR2 is YFSETQ. For the CDR3, the DNA is TGCGCCAGCAGCTCCGGGACAGGGTCAGCCGGGGAGCTGTTTTTT. Protein: CASSSGTGSAGELFF.

This clone was counted only a few times. The gene calls are TRBV9 and TRBJ1-3, with D unclear. Germline-derived CDR1 and CDR2 are SGDLS and YYNGEE. The length of the CDR3 is 16 residues. V was pared by 4 bases and J by 0 bases, with 14 bases between. The CDR3 DNA follows: TGTGCCAGCAGCCCCTGGGCCGAGAGCTCTGGAAACACCATATATTTT. Protein: CASSPWAESSGNTIYF. Full variable domain (outside the CDR3, taken from reference TRBV9 and TRBJ1-3): DSGVTQTPKHLITATGQRVTLRCSPRSGDLSVYWYQQSLDQGLQFLIQYYNGEERAKGNILERFSAQQFPDLHSELNLSSLELGDSALYFCASSPWAESSGNTIYFGEGSWLTVV.

The chain has TRBV18 and TRBJ1-5; D not certain. V was shortened by 6 bases and J by 0 bases, with 12 bases between the two germline ends. Germline-derived CDR1 and CDR2 are KGHSH and LQKENI. The CDR3 runs 15 residues. CDR3: CASSQQSYSNQPQHF. CDR3 nucleotides: TGTGCCAGCTCGCAACAGAGTTATAGCAATCAGCCCCAGCATTTT.

The chain combines TRBV5-1 with TRBJ2-7, with 8 bases identical to TRBD1. This CDR3 has 16 amino acids. J gave up 0 bases and V 1 base, and 6 bases lay outside the gene matches. Looked up from germline, CDR1 is SGHRS and CDR2 is YFSETQ. CDR3 residues: CASSLYGTGSSYEQYF. CDR3 sequence (DNA): TGCGCCAGCAGCTTGTACGGGACAGGTAGCTCCTACGAGCAGTACTTC.

This chain links TRBV9 with TRBJ2-3, with D uncertain. The CDR3 has 16 amino acids. Germline lookup yields CDR1 SGDLS and CDR2 YYNGEE. The ends were cut back, 0 bases at V and 1 base at J, with 12 bases in the middle. The CDR3 region is CASSVARTAGTDTQYF. DNA for the CDR3: TGTGCCAGCAGCGTAGCTCGTACAGCAGGCACAGATACGCAGTATTTT.